Listed below are T cell receptor beta chains from one sample, sequenced in a study of ipilimumab plus nivolumab after autologous stem cell transplantation. Data came from immunoSEQ multiplex PCR; TCRdb stores just in-frame clones and leaves some out. The data hold fewer than 30,000 clones, with about 86% observed a single time. Sequencing was performed on PBMCs, taken in a trial of ipilimumab plus nivolumab as post-transplant consolidation. These receptors were obtained from a male donor with diffuse large B-cell lymphoma. CDR3s leave out the opening cysteine and the closing phenylalanine or tryptophan. Each record gives: V gene, J gene, D gene, CDR3 protein. The D gene is left open where the match is weak.

TRBV7-8	TRBJ1-2	-	ASSATRDYGYT
TRBV6-6	TRBJ2-3	TRBD2	ASSLAGGDTQY
TRBV5-6	TRBJ2-1	-	ASSWTYSGEQF
TRBV18	TRBJ2-2	TRBD1	ASSLGQGNTGELF
TRBV2	TRBJ2-3	TRBD2	ASSEESGDRRY
TRBV5-1	TRBJ1-5	-	ASSLDGGTGQPQH
TRBV6-5	TRBJ1-2	TRBD1	ASSSGQGARGYT
TRBV15	TRBJ2-1	TRBD2	ATSRDLVRPGGGSDEQF
TRBV6-6	TRBJ1-2	TRBD1	ASSSWDRGNYGYT
TRBV21-1	TRBJ1-5	-	ASSKVGDADSNQPQH